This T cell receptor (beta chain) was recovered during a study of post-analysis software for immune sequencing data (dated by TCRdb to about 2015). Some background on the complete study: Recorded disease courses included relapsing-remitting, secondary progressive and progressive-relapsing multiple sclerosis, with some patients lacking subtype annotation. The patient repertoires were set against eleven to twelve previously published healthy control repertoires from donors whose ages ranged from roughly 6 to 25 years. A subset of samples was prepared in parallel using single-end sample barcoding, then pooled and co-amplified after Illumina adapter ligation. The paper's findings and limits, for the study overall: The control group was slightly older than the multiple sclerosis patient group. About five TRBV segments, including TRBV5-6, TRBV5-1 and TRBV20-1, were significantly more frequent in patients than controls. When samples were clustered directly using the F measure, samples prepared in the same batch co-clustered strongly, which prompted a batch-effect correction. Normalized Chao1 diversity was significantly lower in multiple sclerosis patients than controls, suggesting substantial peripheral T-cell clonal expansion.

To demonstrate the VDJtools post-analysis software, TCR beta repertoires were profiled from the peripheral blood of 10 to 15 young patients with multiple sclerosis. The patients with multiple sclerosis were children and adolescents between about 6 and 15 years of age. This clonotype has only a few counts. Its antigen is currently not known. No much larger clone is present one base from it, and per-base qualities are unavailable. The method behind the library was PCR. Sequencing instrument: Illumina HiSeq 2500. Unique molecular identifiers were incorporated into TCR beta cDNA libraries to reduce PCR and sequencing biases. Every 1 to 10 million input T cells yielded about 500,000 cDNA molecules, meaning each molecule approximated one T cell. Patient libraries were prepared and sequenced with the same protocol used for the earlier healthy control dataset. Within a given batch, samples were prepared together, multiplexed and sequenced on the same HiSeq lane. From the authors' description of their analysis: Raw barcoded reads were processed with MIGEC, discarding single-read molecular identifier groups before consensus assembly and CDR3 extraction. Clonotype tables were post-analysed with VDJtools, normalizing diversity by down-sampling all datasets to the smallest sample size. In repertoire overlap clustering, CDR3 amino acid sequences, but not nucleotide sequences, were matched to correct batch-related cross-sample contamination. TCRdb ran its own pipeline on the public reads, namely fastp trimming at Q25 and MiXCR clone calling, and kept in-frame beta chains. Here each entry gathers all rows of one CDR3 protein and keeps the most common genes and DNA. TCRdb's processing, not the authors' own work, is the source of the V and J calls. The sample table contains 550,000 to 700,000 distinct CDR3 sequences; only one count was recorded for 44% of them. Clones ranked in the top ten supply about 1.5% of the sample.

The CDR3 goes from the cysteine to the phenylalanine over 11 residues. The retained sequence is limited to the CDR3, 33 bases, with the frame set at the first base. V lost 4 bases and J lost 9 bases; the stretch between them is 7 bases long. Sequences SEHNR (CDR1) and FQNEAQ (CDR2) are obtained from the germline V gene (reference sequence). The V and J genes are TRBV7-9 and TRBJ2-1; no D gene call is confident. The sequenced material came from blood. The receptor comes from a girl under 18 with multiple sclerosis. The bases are TGTGCCAGCAGCTCTTGGACTGAGCAGTTCTTC. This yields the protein CASSSWTEQFF.